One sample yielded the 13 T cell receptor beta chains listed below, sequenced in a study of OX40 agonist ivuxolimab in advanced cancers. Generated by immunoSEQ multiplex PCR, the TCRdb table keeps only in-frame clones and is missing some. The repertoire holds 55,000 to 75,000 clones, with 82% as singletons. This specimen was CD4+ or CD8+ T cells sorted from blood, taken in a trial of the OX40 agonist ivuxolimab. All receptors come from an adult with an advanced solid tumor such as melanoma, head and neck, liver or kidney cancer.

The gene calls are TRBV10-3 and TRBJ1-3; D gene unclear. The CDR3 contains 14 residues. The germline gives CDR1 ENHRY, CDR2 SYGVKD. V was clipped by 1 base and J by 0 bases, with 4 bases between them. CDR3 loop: CAISEWGSGNTIYF. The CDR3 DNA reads TGTGCCATCAGTGAGTGGGGCTCTGGAAACACCATATATTTT.

CDR3 region: CASSTGPSNYGYTF. For the CDR3, the DNA is TGTGCCAGCAGTACCGGGCCCTCCAACTATGGCTACACCTTC. The chain is built from TRBV28 and TRBJ1-2; D uncertain. The CDR3 sequence is 14 residues long. V lost 5 bases and J lost 2, with 12 bases in between. CDR1 MDHEN and CDR2 SYDVKM come from the germline V gene.

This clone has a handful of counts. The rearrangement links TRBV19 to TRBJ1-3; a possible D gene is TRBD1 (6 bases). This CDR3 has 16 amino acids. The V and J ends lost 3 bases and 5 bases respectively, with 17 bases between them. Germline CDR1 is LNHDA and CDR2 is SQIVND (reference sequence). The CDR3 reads CASSILGAAERNTIYF. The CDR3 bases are TGTGCCAGTAGTATTCTGGGGGCCGCCGAGAGAAACACCATATATTTT.

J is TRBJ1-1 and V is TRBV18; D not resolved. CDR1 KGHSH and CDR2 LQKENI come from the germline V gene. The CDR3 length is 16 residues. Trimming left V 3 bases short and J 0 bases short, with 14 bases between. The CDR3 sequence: CASSPVTATMNTEAFF. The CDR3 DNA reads TGTGCCAGCTCACCGGTCACAGCCACGATGAACACTGAAGCTTTCTTT.

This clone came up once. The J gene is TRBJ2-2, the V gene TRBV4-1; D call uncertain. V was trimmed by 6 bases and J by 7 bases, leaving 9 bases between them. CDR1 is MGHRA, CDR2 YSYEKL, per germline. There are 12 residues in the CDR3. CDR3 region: CASRPQGGELFF. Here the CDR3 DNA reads TGCGCCAGCAGACCCCAAGGCGGGGAGCTGTTTTTT.

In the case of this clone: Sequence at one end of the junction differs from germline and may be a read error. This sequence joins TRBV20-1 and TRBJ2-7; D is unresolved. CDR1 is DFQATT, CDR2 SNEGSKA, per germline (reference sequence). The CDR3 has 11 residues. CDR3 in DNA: TGCAGTGCCCGACCCGCGTACGAGCAGCACTTC. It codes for CSARPAYEQHF.

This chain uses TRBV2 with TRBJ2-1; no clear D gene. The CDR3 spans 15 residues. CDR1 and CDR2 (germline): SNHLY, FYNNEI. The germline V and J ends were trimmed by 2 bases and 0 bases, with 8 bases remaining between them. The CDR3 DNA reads TGTGCCAGCAGTGAAAAGGCCCTCTCCTACAATGAGCAGTTCTTC. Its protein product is CASSEKALSYNEQFF.

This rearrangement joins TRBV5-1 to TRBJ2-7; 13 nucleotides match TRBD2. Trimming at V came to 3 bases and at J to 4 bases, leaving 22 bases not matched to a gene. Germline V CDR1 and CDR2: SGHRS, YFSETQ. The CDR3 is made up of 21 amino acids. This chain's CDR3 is CASSWTYSGTSGIGVDYEQYF. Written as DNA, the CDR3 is TGCGCCAGCAGCTGGACGTACTCCGGGACTAGCGGGATTGGGGTGGATTACGAGCAGTACTTC.

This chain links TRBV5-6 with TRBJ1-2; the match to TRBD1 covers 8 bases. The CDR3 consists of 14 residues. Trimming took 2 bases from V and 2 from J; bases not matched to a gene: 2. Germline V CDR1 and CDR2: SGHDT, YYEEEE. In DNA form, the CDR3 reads TGTGCCAGCAGCTTCGGACAGGGAAACTATGGCTACACCTTC. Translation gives CASSFGQGNYGYTF.

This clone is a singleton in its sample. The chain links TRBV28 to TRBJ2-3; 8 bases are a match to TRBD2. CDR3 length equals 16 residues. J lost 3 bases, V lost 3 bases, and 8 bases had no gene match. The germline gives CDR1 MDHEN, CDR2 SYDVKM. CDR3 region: CASSFPGGGLTDTQYF. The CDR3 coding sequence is TGTGCCAGCAGTTTCCCGGGGGGGGGTTTGACAGATACGCAGTATTTT.

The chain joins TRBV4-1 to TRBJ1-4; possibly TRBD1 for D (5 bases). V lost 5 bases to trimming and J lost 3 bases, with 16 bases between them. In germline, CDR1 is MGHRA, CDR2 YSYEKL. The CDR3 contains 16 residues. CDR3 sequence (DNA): TGCGCCAGCAGCTCCTCAGGGAGGGGATCTAATGAAAAACTGTTTTTT. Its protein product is CASSSSGRGSNEKLFF.

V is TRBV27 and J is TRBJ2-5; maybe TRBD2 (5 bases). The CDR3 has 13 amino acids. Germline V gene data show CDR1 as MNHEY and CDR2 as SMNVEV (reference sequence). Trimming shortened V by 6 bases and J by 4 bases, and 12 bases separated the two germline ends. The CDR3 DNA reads TGTGCCAGCAGGACTCTCGCGGGAGAGACCCAGTACTTC. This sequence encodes CASRTLAGETQYF.

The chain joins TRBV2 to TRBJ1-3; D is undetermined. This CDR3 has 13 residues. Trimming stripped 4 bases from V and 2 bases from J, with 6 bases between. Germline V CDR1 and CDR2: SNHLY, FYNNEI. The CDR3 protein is CASSGPAGNTIYF. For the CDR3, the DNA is TGTGCCAGCAGTGGCCCAGCTGGAAACACCATATATTTT.